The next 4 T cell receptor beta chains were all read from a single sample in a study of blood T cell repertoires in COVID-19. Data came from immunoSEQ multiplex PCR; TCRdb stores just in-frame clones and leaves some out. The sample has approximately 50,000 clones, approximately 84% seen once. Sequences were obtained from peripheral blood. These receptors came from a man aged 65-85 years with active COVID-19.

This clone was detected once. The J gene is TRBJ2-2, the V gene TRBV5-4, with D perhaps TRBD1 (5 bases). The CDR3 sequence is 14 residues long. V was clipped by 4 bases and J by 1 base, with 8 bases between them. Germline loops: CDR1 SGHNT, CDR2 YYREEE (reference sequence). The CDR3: CASSPGQNTGELFF. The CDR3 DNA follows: TGTGCCAGCAGCCCTGGACAGAACACCGGGGAGCTGTTTTTT.

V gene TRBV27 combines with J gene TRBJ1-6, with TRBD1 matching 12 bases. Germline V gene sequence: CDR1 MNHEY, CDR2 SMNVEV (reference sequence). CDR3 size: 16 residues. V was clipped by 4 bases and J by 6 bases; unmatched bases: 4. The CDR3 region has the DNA TGTGCCAGCAGTTCGGGACAGGGGGCACTTAATTCACCCCTCCACTTT. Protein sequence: CASSSGQGALNSPLHF.

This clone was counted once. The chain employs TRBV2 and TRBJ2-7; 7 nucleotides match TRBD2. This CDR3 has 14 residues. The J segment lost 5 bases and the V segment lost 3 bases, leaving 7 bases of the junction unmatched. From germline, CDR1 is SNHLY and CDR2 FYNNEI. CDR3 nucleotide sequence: TGTGCCAGCAGTGATGGACTAGTGGGCCACGAGCAGTACTTC. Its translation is CASSDGLVGHEQYF.

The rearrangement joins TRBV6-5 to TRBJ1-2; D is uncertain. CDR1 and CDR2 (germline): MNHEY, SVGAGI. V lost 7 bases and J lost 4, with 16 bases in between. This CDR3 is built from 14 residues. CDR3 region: CASMGSGVFYGYTF. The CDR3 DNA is TGTGCCAGCATGGGCTCGGGAGTGTTCTATGGCTACACCTTC.